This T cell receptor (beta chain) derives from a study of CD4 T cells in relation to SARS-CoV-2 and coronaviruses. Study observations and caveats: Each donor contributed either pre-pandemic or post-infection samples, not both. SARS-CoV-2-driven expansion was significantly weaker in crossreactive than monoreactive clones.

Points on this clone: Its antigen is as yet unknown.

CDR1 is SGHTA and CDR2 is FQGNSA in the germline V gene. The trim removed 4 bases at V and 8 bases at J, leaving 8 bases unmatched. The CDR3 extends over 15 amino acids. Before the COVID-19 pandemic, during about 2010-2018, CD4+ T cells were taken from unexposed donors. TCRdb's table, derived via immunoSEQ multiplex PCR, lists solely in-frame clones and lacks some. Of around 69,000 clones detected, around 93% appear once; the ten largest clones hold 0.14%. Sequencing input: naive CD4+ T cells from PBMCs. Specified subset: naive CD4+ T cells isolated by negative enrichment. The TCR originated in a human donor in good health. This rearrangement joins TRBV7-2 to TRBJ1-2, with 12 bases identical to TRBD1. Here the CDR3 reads CASSYGTGGAGGYTF. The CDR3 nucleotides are TGTGCCAGCAGCTACGGGACAGGGGGCGCGGGGGGCTACACCTTC.